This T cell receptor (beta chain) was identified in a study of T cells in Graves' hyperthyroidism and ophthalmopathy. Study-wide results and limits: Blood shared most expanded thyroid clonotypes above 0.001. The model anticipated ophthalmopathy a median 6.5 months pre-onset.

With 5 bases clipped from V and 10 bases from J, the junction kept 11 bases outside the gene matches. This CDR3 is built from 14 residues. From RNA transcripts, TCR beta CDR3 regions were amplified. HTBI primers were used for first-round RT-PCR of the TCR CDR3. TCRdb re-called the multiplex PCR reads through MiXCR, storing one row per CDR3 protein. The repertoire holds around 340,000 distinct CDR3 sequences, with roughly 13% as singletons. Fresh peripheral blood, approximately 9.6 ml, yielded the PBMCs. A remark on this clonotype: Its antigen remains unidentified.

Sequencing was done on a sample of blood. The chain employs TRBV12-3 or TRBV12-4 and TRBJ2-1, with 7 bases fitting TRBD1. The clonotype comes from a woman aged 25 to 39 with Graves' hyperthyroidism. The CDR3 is CASSHTDRVGEQFF. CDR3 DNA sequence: TGTGCCAGCAGTCATACTGACAGGGTGGGCGAGCAGTTCTTC.